The clone carrying this TCR beta chain was detected a few times. Its antigen is currently unknown. PCR amplification relied on 60 Vbeta primers (plus 13 Jbeta primers). Assay: immunoSEQ multiplex PCR; the TCRdb copy retains only in-frame clones and omits some. The sample has fewer than 130,000 clones, 74% seen once. The CDR3 loop spans 15 amino acids. The V gene's germline CDR1 is SGDLS and CDR2 YYNGEE. With 4 bases clipped from V and 3 bases from J, the junction kept 7 bases outside the gene matches. The data stem from a study of cytomegalovirus exposure and HLA in healthy donors. Study-wide background: Previous work identified 95 million to 120 million unique TCR beta sequences from roughly 170 million T cells. As released early, the data held about 85 million unique TCRs from HLA-typed donors. The study's findings and limits: A cluster of highly shared sequence variants was likely a sequencing artifact.

V is TRBV9 and J is TRBJ1-2, with 9 bases matching TRBD1. The origin of this receptor is a man aged 50 to 60 in good health and CMV-seropositive. What was sequenced was PBMCs. Here the CDR3 DNA reads TGTGCCAGCAGCACCCGGGGACAGGGAGACTATGGCTACACCTTC. The encoded protein is CASSTRGQGDYGYTF.